The 28 T cell receptor beta chains listed next were all sequenced from one sample in a study of T-cell reconstitution after alpha-beta-depleted transplantation in children. Preparation of the TCRbeta library was carried out with unique molecular identifiers. A single record per CDR3 protein comes from TCRdb applying MiXCR to the PCR reads. The sample records around 960,000 distinct CDR3 sequences, about 29% being singletons. This specimen consisted of PBMCs, mostly from graft donor cells, obtained 360 days after TCRalphabeta/CD19-depleted stem cell transplant. Receptors were obtained from a boy in the first two years of life who had a stem cell transplant for SCID, so the T cells may come from the graft donor.

This clonotype was counted only a few times. This rearrangement joins TRBV6-1 to TRBJ2-1; possible D gene TRBD1, 5 bases. CDR1 is MNHNS, CDR2 SASEGT, per germline. The CDR3 length is 14 residues. Trimming took off 6 bases at V and 10 bases at J, with 19 bases between the two ends. As DNA, the CDR3 is TGTGCCAGCAGCCTCTCCCTTGGGGCCGTAGAGCAGTTCTTC. This sequence encodes CASSLSLGAVEQFF.

The chain combines TRBV10-1 with TRBJ2-3, with D possibly TRBD1 on 7 matching bases. The V gene's germline CDR1 is WNHNN and CDR2 SYGVQD (reference sequence). Trimming removed 4 bases at V and 5 bases at J, with 16 bases between. The CDR3 runs 15 residues. This chain's CDR3 is CASSGTGGTLDTQYF. In DNA form, the CDR3 reads TGCGCCAGCAGTGGGACAGGAGGGACCCTAGATACGCAGTATTTT.

CDR3: CATMGSGTRTDTQYF. CDR3 DNA sequence: TGTGCCACCATGGGGAGCGGGACCCGCACAGATACGCAGTATTTT. The chain couples TRBV24-1 to TRBJ2-3, with 7 positions matching TRBD2. Germline-derived CDR1 and CDR2 are KGHDR and SFDVKD. J lost 1 base, V lost 8 bases, and 8 bases had no gene match. This CDR3 is 15 amino acids long.

This clonotype was seen a few times. The chain recombines TRBV5-1 with TRBJ2-7, with TRBD1 matching over 8 bases. The CDR3 covers 14 residues. V gave up 4 bases and J gave up 3 bases; unmatched junction bases: 6. Germline-derived CDR1 and CDR2 are SGHRS and YFSETQ. The CDR3 loop is CASSRADRVYEQYF. The CDR3 nucleotides read TGCGCCAGCAGCCGGGCGGACAGGGTCTACGAGCAGTACTTC. Supplemented by reference TRBV5-1 and TRBJ2-7, the full variable domain reads KAGVTQTPRYLIKTRGQQVTLSCSPISGHRSVSWYQQTPGQGLQFLFEYFSETQRNKGNFPGRFSGRQFSNSRSEMNVSTLELGDSALYLCASSRADRVYEQYFGPGTRLTVT.

This clonotype appeared a few times. The chain recombines TRBV10-3 with TRBJ1-1, with 7 bases that match TRBD1. With V trimmed by 8 bases and J by 1 base, 4 bases remained unmatched. The CDR3 is made up of 13 amino acids. The germline CDR1 and CDR2 sequences are ENHRY and SYGVKD. The DNA of the CDR3 is TGTGCCATCGCGGACAGGACGAACACTGAAGCTTTCTTT. Its protein product is CAIADRTNTEAFF.

This clonotype has only a few counts. The chain has TRBV7-2 and TRBJ2-1; 12 positions match TRBD2. The V and J ends lost 4 bases and 2 bases, in that order; junction bases with no gene match: 6. Germline CDR1 and CDR2: SGHTA and FQGNSA. The CDR3 length is 17 residues. In DNA, the CDR3 is TGTGCCAGCAGCTCGCCGACTAGCGGGGGCACCTACAATGAGCAGTTCTTC. It translates to CASSSPTSGGTYNEQFF.

This clonotype has a count of ten or more. V usage is TRBV7-9 and J usage is TRBJ2-1; 11 bases are a match to TRBD1. J gave up 5 bases and V 5 bases, and 5 bases lay outside the gene matches. The CDR3 is 15 amino acids. CDR1 and CDR2 from the germline V gene are SEHNR and FQNEAQ (reference sequence). CDR3 in DNA: TGTGCCAGCAGCCAAGGGACAGGGGGAAACAATGAGCAGTTCTTC. Translated, it gives CASSQGTGGNNEQFF.

The V call is TRBV27, the J call TRBJ2-3; TRBD1 is a possible D gene (5 bases). V lost 5 bases and J 2 bases, leaving 17 bases between the germline ends. Germline V gene lookup returns CDR1 MNHEY and CDR2 SMNVEV (reference sequence). The CDR3 is 16 residues long. The CDR3 is CASSKGALGYTDTQYF. CDR3 nucleotides: TGTGCCAGCAGTAAAGGGGCACTGGGGTACACAGATACGCAGTATTTT.

The chain uses TRBV5-1 and TRBJ2-1; 7 positions match TRBD1. Trimming cost V 2 bases and J 1 base; bases outside gene matches: 18. Per the germline V gene, CDR1 is SGHRS and CDR2 is YFSETQ. There are 20 residues in the CDR3. The CDR3 DNA reads as TGCGCCAGCAGCTTTGGCCCTCGGGACAGTAGTTTAAAGTCCTACAATGAGCAGTTCTTC. This encodes CASSFGPRDSSLKSYNEQFF.

The chain uses TRBV6-1 and TRBJ2-1; 11 bases are shared with TRBD2. The CDR3 has 15 amino acids. In germline, CDR1 is MNHNS, CDR2 SASEGT. With 6 bases clipped from V and 7 bases from J, the junction kept 8 bases outside the gene matches. In DNA form, the CDR3 reads TGTGCCAGCAGCCGAATAGCGGGGGGGCTGAATGAGCAGTTCTTC. Translated, it gives CASSRIAGGLNEQFF.

In this sample, this clonotype turned up many times. The chain recombines TRBV29-1 with TRBJ2-5; D is unclear. Trimming left V 3 bases short and J 2 bases short, with 10 bases between. Germline values: CDR1 SQVTM, CDR2 ANQGSEA. This CDR3 contains 13 residues. The CDR3 DNA sequence: TGCAGCGTTGACCCGCTAGTACAAGAGACCCAGTACTTC. It codes for CSVDPLVQETQYF.

This clonotype was detected only once. This chain uses TRBV6-6 with TRBJ1-1; no firm D call. Trimming took 7 bases from V and 2 from J, leaving 11 bases between them. CDR1 and CDR2 (germline): MNHNY, SVGAGI (reference sequence). The CDR3 has 13 amino acids. The CDR3 DNA reads as TGTGCCAGCATTCCACAGAGAAACACTGAAGCTTTCTTT. Translated, it gives CASIPQRNTEAFF.

Written as DNA, the CDR3 is TGTGCCAGCAGTTTACGCGGCAGGAGCACAGATACGCAGTATTTT. Its protein is CASSLRGRSTDTQYF. The chain links TRBV28 to TRBJ2-3; D gene ambiguous. The V gene lost 2 bases and the J gene lost 0 bases, with 9 bases spanning the gap. From germline, CDR1 is MDHEN and CDR2 SYDVKM. The CDR3 totals 15 residues.

This clonotype turned up a few times. The genes are TRBV12-3 or TRBV12-4 and TRBJ1-5, with TRBD1 matching 7 bases. CDR3 length: 14 amino acids. The ends lost 4 bases at V and 6 bases at J; junction bases unmatched: 6. The CDR3 protein is CASSSDRVGQPQHF. CDR3 bases: TGTGCCAGCAGTTCTGACAGGGTTGGTCAGCCCCAGCATTTT.

V and J are TRBV15 and TRBJ2-3, with D hard to call. The CDR3 has 15 residues. The ends were cut back, 3 bases at V and 4 bases at J, with 14 bases in the middle. Per germline, CDR1 LNHNV and CDR2 YYDKDF (reference sequence). CDR3 region: CATSSARRPPDTQYF. The CDR3, as DNA: TGTGCCACCAGCAGCGCTAGGAGACCCCCAGATACGCAGTATTTT.

This clonotype was picked up a small number of times. V is TRBV4-2 and J is TRBJ2-7, with TRBD2 matching 12 bases. The CDR3 sequence is 16 residues long. Germline lookup yields CDR1 LGHNA and CDR2 YNFKEQ. V gave up 1 base and J gave up 7 bases; unmatched junction bases: 8. The CDR3 DNA is TGTGCCAGCAGCCAAGTGGGGACTAGCGGGTATGGTGAGCAGTACTTC. The encoded protein is CASSQVGTSGYGEQYF.

This clonotype was observed a few times. The chain combines TRBV18 with TRBJ2-7; 11 bases agree with TRBD1. This CDR3 contains 16 residues. Trimming took 1 base from V and 3 from J; bases not matched to a gene: 5. The germline V gene has CDR1 KGHSH and CDR2 LQKENI. The CDR3 sequence is CASSPRDRGAGYEQYF. The CDR3 DNA follows: TGTGCCAGCTCACCACGGGACAGGGGGGCAGGCTACGAGCAGTACTTC.

The sample holds a few counts of this clonotype. The J gene is TRBJ1-1, the V gene TRBV6-5; 7 bases are a match to TRBD1. The CDR3 has 15 amino acids. V lost 0 bases, J lost 4 bases, and 5 bases stayed unmatched. Germline V gives CDR1 MNHEY, CDR2 SVGAGI. The CDR3, as DNA: TGTGCCAGCAGTTACTCGGGGTCAGGGGGCACTGAAGCTTTCTTT. It translates to CASSYSGSGGTEAFF.

The chain couples TRBV15 to TRBJ2-4; D may correspond to TRBD1 or TRBD2 (6 bases each). This CDR3 is 15 amino acids long. The V gene's germline CDR1 is LNHNV and CDR2 YYDKDF (reference sequence). V lost 0 bases, J lost 6 bases, and 12 bases lay in between. The CDR3, as DNA: TGTGCCACCAGCAGAGATTTAGGGGGAGGAAACATTCAGTACTTC. Translated, it gives CATSRDLGGGNIQYF.

This clonotype was detected ten times or more. For the CDR3, the DNA is TGCGCCAGCAGCCAAGATTGGTATGGCTACACCTTC. Translated, it gives CASSQDWYGYTF. The chain employs TRBV4-1 and TRBJ1-2; D is undetermined. The V end lost 0 bases, the J end lost 5 bases, and 4 bases lay between the germline ends. CDR3 length equals 12 residues. The V gene's germline CDR1 is MGHRA and CDR2 YSYEKL.

This clonotype has a handful of counts. V is TRBV20-1 and J is TRBJ1-2; D possibly corresponds to TRBD1 (5 bases). Germline lookup yields CDR1 DFQATT and CDR2 SNEGSKA (reference sequence). The V end lost 5 bases, the J end lost 8 bases, and 18 bases lay between the germline ends. The CDR3 totals 13 residues. CDR3: CSAAGTNLRGYTF. CDR3 DNA: TGCAGTGCTGCCGGGACGAATCTCCGGGGCTACACCTTC.

This clonotype was detected a few times. The chain has TRBV4-1 and TRBJ2-7, with TRBD1 as a possible D gene (5 bases). The V gene lost 1 base and the J gene lost 0 bases, with 13 bases spanning the gap. This CDR3 has 16 amino acids. The germline CDR1 and CDR2 sequences are MGHRA and YSYEKL. The CDR3, as DNA: TGCGCCAGCAGCCAAGTGCCAGGGTCGATCTCCTACGAGCAGTACTTC. Its protein is CASSQVPGSISYEQYF.

This clonotype was picked up a small number of times. This chain uses TRBV20-1 with TRBJ2-7; 8 bases fit TRBD2. The CDR3 is 14 residues long. CDR1 is DFQATT, CDR2 SNEGSKA, per germline (reference sequence). V gave up 3 bases and J gave up 3 bases; unmatched junction bases: 7. The CDR3 here is CSARSGAGGYEQYF. DNA of the CDR3: TGCAGTGCTAGGTCAGGGGCGGGGGGCTACGAGCAGTACTTC.

The chain uses TRBV20-1 and TRBJ2-1; 7 nucleotides align to TRBD2. Germline V gene lookup returns CDR1 DFQATT and CDR2 SNEGSKA (reference sequence). The junction had 15 bases not matched to a gene; V was cut back by 5 bases and J by 5 bases. The CDR3 length is 16 residues. CDR3 amino acids: CSARPFTGLTNNEQFF. The CDR3 nucleotides read TGCAGTGCTCGTCCTTTTACGGGACTAACCAACAATGAGCAGTTCTTC.

V is TRBV29-1 and J is TRBJ1-1; D is possibly TRBD1 (5 bases). The V end was cut by 5 bases, the J end by 3 bases, with 10 bases between. The CDR3 consists of 12 residues. Germline V CDR1 and CDR2: SQVTM, ANQGSEA. The CDR3 loop is CSVLGPDTEAFF. CDR3 bases: TGCAGCGTTTTGGGACCGGACACTGAAGCTTTCTTT.

This clonotype was detected only a few times. The gene calls are TRBV28 and TRBJ2-2, with no clear D. Trimming stripped 7 bases from V and 5 bases from J, with 11 bases between. The CDR3 is 13 amino acids. Germline CDR1 is MDHEN and CDR2 is SYDVKM. Here the CDR3 reads CASTYQLTGELFF. The CDR3 DNA reads TGTGCCAGCACTTACCAGCTTACCGGGGAGCTGTTTTTT.

This clonotype was observed a few times. The V and J genes are TRBV15 and TRBJ2-2; 11 bases fit TRBD2. Germline trimming cut 3 bases from V and 3 bases from J; bases unmatched to any gene: 6. Germline lookup yields CDR1 LNHNV and CDR2 YYDKDF (reference sequence). The length of the CDR3 is 17 residues. The chain's CDR3 is CATSSALAGADTGELFF. CDR3 DNA sequence: TGTGCCACCAGCAGTGCACTAGCGGGGGCCGACACCGGGGAGCTGTTTTTT.

This clonotype was picked up a small number of times. The J gene is TRBJ2-2, the V gene TRBV29-1; no clear D gene. Germline CDR1 reads SQVTM; CDR2 reads ANQGSEA. CDR3 length equals 12 residues. The V end lost 6 bases, the J end lost 5 bases, and 10 bases lay between the germline ends. CDR3 region: CSVRYQTGELFF. The CDR3 DNA reads TGCAGCGTACGTTACCAAACCGGGGAGCTGTTTTTT.